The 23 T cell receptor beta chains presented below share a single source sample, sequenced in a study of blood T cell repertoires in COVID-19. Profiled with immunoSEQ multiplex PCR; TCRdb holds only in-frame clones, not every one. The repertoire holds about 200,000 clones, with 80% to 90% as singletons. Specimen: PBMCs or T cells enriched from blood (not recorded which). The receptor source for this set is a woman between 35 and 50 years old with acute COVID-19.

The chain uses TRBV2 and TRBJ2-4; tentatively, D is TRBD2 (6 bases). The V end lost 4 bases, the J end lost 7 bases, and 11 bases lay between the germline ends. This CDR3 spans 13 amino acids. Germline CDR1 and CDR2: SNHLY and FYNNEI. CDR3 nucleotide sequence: TGTGCCAGCAGTGGAATGGCGGGGAACATTCAGTACTTC. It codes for CASSGMAGNIQYF.

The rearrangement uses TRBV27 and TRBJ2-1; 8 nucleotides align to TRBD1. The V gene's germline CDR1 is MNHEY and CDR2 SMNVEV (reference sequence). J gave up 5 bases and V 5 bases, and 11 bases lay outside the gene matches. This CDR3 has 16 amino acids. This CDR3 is CASSEPGGSSHNEQFF. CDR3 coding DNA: TGTGCCAGCAGTGAACCAGGGGGCAGTTCTCACAATGAGCAGTTCTTC.

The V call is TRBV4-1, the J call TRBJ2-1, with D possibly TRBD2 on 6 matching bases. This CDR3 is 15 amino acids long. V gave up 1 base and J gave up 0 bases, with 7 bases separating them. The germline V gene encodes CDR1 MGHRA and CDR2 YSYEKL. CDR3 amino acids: CASSQVRDSYNEQFF. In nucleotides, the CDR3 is TGCGCCAGCAGCCAAGTGCGGGACTCCTACAATGAGCAGTTCTTC.

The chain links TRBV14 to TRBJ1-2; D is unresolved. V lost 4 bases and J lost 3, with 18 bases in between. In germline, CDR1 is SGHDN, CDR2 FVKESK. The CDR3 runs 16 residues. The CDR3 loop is CASSLHKGDQYYGYTF. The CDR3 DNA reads TGTGCCAGCAGCCTTCATAAGGGAGACCAATACTATGGCTACACCTTC.

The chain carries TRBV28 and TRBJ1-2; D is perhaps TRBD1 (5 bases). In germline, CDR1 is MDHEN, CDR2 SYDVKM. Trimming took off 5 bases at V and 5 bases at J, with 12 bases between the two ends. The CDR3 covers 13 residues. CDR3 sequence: CASSEFRVYGYTF. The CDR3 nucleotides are TGTGCCAGCAGTGAATTCAGGGTTTATGGCTACACCTTC.

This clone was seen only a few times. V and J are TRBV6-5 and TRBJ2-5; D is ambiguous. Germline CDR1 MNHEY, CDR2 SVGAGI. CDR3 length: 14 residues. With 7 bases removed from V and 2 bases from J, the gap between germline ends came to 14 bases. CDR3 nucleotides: TGTGCCAGCACCTTACTTACTCCACAAGAGACCCAGTACTTC. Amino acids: CASTLLTPQETQYF.

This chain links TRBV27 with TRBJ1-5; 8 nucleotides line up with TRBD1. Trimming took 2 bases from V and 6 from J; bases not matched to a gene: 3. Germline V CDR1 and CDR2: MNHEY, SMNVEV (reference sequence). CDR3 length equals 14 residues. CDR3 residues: CASSLAGTGQPQHF. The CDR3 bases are TGTGCCAGCAGTTTAGCCGGGACAGGTCAGCCCCAGCATTTT.

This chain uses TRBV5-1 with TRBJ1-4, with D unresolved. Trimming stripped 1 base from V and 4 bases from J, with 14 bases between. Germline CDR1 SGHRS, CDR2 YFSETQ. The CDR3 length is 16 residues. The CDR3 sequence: CASSLNSASINEKLFF. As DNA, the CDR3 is TGCGCCAGCAGCTTGAATTCTGCAAGCATTAATGAAAAACTGTTTTTT.

The CDR3 sequence: CASSSRDTFGEQYF. The CDR3 bases are TGTGCCAGCAGCAGCAGGGACACGTTTGGAGAGCAGTACTTC. The V gene is TRBV7-2, the J gene TRBJ2-7; D perhaps matches TRBD1 (6 bases). Trimming pared 5 bases from V and 7 bases from J, leaving 18 bases between. CDR3 length: 14 amino acids. Per the germline V gene, CDR1 is SGHTA and CDR2 is FQGNSA. The full variable domain, its missing parts supplied by reference TRBV7-2 and TRBJ2-7, is GAGVSQSPSNKVTEKGKDVELRCDPISGHTALYWYRQSLGQGLEFLIYFQGNSAPDKSGLPSDRFSAERTGGSVSTLTIQRTQQEDSAVYLCASSSRDTFGEQYFGPGTRLTVT.

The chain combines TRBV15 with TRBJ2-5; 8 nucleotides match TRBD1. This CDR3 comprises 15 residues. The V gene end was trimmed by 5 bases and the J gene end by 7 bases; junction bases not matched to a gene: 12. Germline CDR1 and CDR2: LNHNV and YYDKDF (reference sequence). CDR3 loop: CATSGAQGDRGTQYF. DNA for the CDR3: TGTGCCACCAGCGGCGCACAGGGGGATCGGGGGACCCAGTACTTC.

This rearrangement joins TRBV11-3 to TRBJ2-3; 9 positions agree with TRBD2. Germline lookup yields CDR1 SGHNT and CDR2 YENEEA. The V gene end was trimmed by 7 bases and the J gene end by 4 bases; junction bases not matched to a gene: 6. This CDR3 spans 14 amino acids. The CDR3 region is CASMGGGDADTQYF. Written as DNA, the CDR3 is TGTGCCAGCATGGGCGGGGGGGACGCAGATACGCAGTATTTT.

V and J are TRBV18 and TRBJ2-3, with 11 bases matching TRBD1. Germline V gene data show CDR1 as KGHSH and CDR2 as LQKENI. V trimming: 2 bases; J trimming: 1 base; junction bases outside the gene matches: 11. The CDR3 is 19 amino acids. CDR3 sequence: CASSPSRTGGAGGTDTQYF. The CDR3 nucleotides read TGTGCCAGCTCACCAAGTAGGACAGGGGGCGCCGGGGGCACAGATACGCAGTATTTT.

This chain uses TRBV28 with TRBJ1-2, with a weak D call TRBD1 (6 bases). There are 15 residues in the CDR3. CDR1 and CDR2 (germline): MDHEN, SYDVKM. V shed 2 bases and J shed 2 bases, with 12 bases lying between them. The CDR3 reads CASSLLRGWNYGYTF. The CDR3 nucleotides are TGTGCCAGCAGTTTACTCAGGGGATGGAACTATGGCTACACCTTC.

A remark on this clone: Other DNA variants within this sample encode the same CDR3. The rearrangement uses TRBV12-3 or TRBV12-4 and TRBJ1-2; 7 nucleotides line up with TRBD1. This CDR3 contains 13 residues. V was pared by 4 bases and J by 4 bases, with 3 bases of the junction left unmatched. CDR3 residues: CASSSGTVYGYTF. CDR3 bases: TGTGCCAGCAGTTCCGGGACAGTCTATGGCTACACCTTC.

The CDR3 DNA reads as TGTGCCAGCAGCCCGACCACCCCACTTCGGGCAGGGCGGACTGAAGCTTTCTTT. Translation gives CASSPTTPLRAGRTEAFF. The V and J genes are TRBV5-8 and TRBJ1-1; D perhaps matches TRBD1 (5 bases). This CDR3 is 18 amino acids long. Between the trimmed V and J ends, which lost 4 bases and 5 bases, there was a span of 27 bases. Germline CDR1 and CDR2: SGHTS and YDEGEE. Based on the CDR3 plus reference TRBV5-8 and TRBJ1-1, the full variable domain is EAGVTQSPTHLIKTRGQQATLRCSPISGHTSVYWYQQALGLGLQFLLWYDEGEERNRGNFPPRFSGRQFPNYSSELNVNALELEDSALYLCASSPTTPLRAGRTEAFFGQGTRLTVV.

The CDR3 sequence is CASSAGEGVGNQPQHF. CDR3 in DNA: TGTGCCAGTAGTGCAGGGGAAGGAGTCGGCAATCAGCCCCAGCATTTT. The genes are TRBV19 and TRBJ1-5; D is possibly TRBD1 (6 bases). V lost 5 bases to trimming and J lost 2 bases, with 16 bases between them. Germline V lookup: CDR1 LNHDA, CDR2 SQIVND (reference sequence). The CDR3 runs to 16 residues.

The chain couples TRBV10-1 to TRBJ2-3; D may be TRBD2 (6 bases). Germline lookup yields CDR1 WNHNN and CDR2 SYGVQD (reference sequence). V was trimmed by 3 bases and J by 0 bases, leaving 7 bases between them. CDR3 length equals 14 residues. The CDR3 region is CASSDGGSTDTQYF. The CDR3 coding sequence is TGCGCCAGCAGTGACGGGGGTAGCACAGATACGCAGTATTTT.

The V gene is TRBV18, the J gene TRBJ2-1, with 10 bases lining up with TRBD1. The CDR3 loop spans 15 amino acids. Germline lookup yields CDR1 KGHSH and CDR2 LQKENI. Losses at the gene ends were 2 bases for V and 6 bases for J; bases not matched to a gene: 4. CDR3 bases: TGTGCCAGCTCACCAGGTGGACAGGGGGGCAATGAGCAGTTCTTC. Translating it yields CASSPGGQGGNEQFF.

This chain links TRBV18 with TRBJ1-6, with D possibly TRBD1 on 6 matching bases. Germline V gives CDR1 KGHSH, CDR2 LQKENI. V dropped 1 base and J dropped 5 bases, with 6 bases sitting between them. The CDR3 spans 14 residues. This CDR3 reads CASSPQGDNSPLHF. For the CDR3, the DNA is TGTGCCAGCTCACCACAGGGGGATAATTCACCCCTCCACTTT.

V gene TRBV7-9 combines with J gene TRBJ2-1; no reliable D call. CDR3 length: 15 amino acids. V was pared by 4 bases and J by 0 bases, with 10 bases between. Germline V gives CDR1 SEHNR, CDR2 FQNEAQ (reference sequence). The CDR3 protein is CASSSDHSSYNEQFF. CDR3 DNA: TGTGCCAGCAGCTCCGACCACAGCTCCTACAATGAGCAGTTCTTC.

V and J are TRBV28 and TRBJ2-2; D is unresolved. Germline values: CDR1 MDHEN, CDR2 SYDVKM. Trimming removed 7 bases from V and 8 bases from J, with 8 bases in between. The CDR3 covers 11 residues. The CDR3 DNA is TGTGCCAGCACCTCTATGGGGGAGCTGTTTTTT. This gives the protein CASTSMGELFF.

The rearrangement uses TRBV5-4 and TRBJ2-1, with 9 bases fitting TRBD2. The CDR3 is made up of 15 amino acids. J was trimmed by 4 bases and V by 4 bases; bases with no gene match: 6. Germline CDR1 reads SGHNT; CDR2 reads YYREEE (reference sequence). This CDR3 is CASSQGTSSYNEQFF. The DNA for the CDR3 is TGTGCCAGCAGCCAAGGGACTAGCTCTTACAATGAGCAGTTCTTC.

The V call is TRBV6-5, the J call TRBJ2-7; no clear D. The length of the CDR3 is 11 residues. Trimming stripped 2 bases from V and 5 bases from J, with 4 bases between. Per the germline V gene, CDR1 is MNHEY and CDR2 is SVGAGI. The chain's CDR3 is CASSYINEQYF. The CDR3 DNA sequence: TGTGCCAGCAGTTACATCAACGAGCAGTACTTC.